The clone carrying this T cell receptor (beta chain) was detected only once. The data belong to a study of cytomegalovirus exposure and HLA in healthy donors. V was clipped by 4 bases and J by 6 bases, with 18 bases between them. There are 15 residues in the CDR3. Germline loops: CDR1 SGHDT, CDR2 YYEEEE. With 60 Vbeta and 13 Jbeta primers, the PCR was carried out. Sequenced by immunoSEQ multiplex PCR; TCRdb stores in-frame clones only, minus some. The sample includes 95,000 to 150,000 clones, about four fifths of them seen just once. Sequenced material: PBMCs. The chain couples TRBV5-6 to TRBJ2-3; possible D gene TRBD2, 6 bases. This clonotype was obtained from a middle-aged man in good health and CMV-seronegative. CDR3 protein: CASSPLGLQGDTQYF. CDR3 in DNA: TGTGCCAGCAGCCCGCTGGGACTCCAAGGCGATACGCAGTATTTT.